The 31 T cell receptor beta chains given below trace back to one sample, sequenced in a study of tumor-infiltrating lymphocytes in oesophageal squamous cell carcinoma. Each CDR3 protein gets one entry after TCRdb re-called the PCR reads with MiXCR. The sample records some 25,000 distinct CDR3 sequences, roughly 40% being singletons. The source material was esophageal tumor tissue. All receptors come from a male donor with esophageal squamous cell carcinoma.

In this sample, this clonotype turned up many times. J is TRBJ2-1 and V is TRBV24-1; 9 bases agree with TRBD1. This CDR3 region has 19 residues. The V segment lost 0 bases and the J segment 5 bases; nucleotides outside the gene matches: 13. The germline CDR1 and CDR2 sequences are KGHDR and SFDVKD. The CDR3 DNA is TGTGCCACCAGTGATTTGGGGGGACAGGGTGGGTTCAGGAACAATGAGCAGTTCTTC. It encodes CATSDLGGQGGFRNNEQFF.

The rearrangement uses TRBV5-1 and TRBJ1-5; D is undetermined. CDR1 is SGHRS and CDR2 is YFSETQ in the germline V gene. The V end lost 2 bases, the J end lost 7 bases, and 10 bases lay between the germline ends. The CDR3 runs 13 residues. CDR3 region: CASSFTEGQPQHF. In DNA form, the CDR3 reads TGCGCCAGCAGCTTCACCGAGGGACAGCCCCAGCATTTT.

V and J are TRBV7-6 and TRBJ2-1; a weak D match, TRBD2 (5 bases). The germline V and J ends were trimmed by 5 bases and 4 bases, with 15 bases remaining between them. This CDR3 region has 15 residues. The germline V gene encodes CDR1 SGHVS and CDR2 FNYEAQ. The CDR3 loop reads CASSRSLVSYNEQFF. DNA for the CDR3: TGTGCCAGCAGCCGTTCACTAGTGAGTTACAATGAGCAGTTCTTC.

The chain recombines TRBV15 with TRBJ1-4, with D tentatively TRBD1 (6 bases). Germline-derived CDR1 and CDR2 are LNHNV and YYDKDF (reference sequence). The CDR3 contains 16 residues. V lost 0 bases to trimming and J lost 2 bases, with 10 bases between them. In DNA, the CDR3 is TGTGCCACCAGCAGAGATCCGGGGGGCACTAATGAAAAACTGTTTTTT. It encodes CATSRDPGGTNEKLFF.

Comments on this clonotype: It is likely a read error, because the conserved phenylalanine at the end of the CDR3 is missing. No DNA is shown, since the ends of the CDR3 on it are uncertain; the CDR3 is the one TCRdb lists. This sequence joins TRBV7-8 and TRBJ2-7; the table's D gene call, TRBD1, was not cross checked with the DNA. Germline V gene data show CDR1 as SGHVS and CDR2 as FQNEAQ. With termini counted, the CDR3 has 19 amino acids. CDR3 amino acids: CASSLPLRDIRFREQYFGS.

This clonotype was recorded at least ten times. The V and J genes are TRBV28 and TRBJ2-3; 8 positions agree with TRBD1. The ends lost 4 bases at V and 5 bases at J; junction bases unmatched: 5. CDR1 MDHEN and CDR2 SYDVKM come from the germline V gene. This CDR3 spans 14 amino acids. CDR3 amino acids: CASSSDRVGDTQYF. In DNA form, the CDR3 reads TGTGCCAGCAGTTCGGACAGGGTCGGAGATACGCAGTATTTT.

This clonotype was picked up one time. This rearrangement joins TRBV15 to TRBJ2-5, with TRBD1 identical over 8 bases. Unmatched junction bases numbered 7, after V lost 9 bases and J lost 4 bases. The CDR3 has 13 residues. Germline loops: CDR1 LNHNV, CDR2 YYDKDF (reference sequence). The CDR3 DNA is TGTGCCACGACAGGGGAGGAGGCAGAGACCCAGTACTTC. It specifies CATTGEEAETQYF.

The genes are TRBV7-3 and TRBJ2-2; possibly TRBD1 or TRBD2 for D (5 bases each). V lost 1 base, J lost 0 bases, and 12 bases lay in between. Germline CDR1 and CDR2: SGHTA and FQGTGA. The CDR3 is made up of 17 amino acids. The CDR3 spells CASSLRSGRPNTGELFF. The CDR3 DNA is TGTGCCAGCAGCTTAAGGTCGGGACGTCCGAACACCGGGGAGCTGTTTTTT.

J is TRBJ1-2 and V is TRBV7-6; TRBD1 matches at 8 bases. The assigned J gene may be wrong: the sequence end matches TRBJ2-7 better. Germline-derived CDR1 and CDR2 are SGHVS and FNYEAQ. The CDR3 sequence is 16 residues long. For the CDR3, the DNA is TGTGCCAGCAGCTTAGGGACAGGGAGGAGTTCCTACGAGCAGTACTTC. This translates into CASSLGTGRSSYEQYF.

This sequence joins TRBV7-3 and TRBJ2-5; 13 positions agree with TRBD2. The closer fit of TRBJ2-1 to the DNA end suggests the J call may be wrong. The CDR3 has 17 residues. Germline V gene lookup returns CDR1 SGHTA and CDR2 FQGTGA. The CDR3 nucleotides are TGTGCCAGCAGCTTGAGAGGGGGGACTAGCGGGAACAATGAGCAGTTCTTC. This sequence encodes CASSLRGGTSGNNEQFF.

This clonotype was picked up many times. This rearrangement joins TRBV5-1 to TRBJ1-4, with 7 bases identical to TRBD1. Germline V gene lookup returns CDR1 SGHRS and CDR2 YFSETQ. J lost 2 bases, V lost 4 bases, and 5 bases had no gene match. There are 15 residues in the CDR3. The CDR3 loop reads CASSHDRATNEKLFF. The DNA for the CDR3 is TGCGCCAGCAGCCACGACAGGGCGACTAATGAAAAACTGTTTTTT.

About this clonotype itself: A read error may produce the germline difference seen at one junction end. This chain uses TRBV7-2 with TRBJ1-5; the match to TRBD1 covers 8 bases. CDR3 length: 14 amino acids. Per the germline V gene, CDR1 is SGHTA and CDR2 is FQGNSA. DNA of the CDR3: TGTGCCAACAGTAGACAGGGGCAGAATCAGCCCCAACATTTT. Protein: CANSRQGQNQPQHF.

This clonotype was picked up many times. The chain employs TRBV7-8 and TRBJ2-5; 10 nucleotides line up with TRBD2. After removal of 4 bases from V and 11 bases from J, the junction contained 13 bases not matched to a gene. This CDR3 is built from 15 residues. Germline lookup yields CDR1 SGHVS and CDR2 FQNEAQ. The CDR3 DNA follows: TGTGCCAGCAGCTCCCTAGCGGGAGTAACCAATGAGCAGTACTTC. This translates into CASSSLAGVTNEQYF.

This clonotype was observed a handful of times. This CDR3 is missing its conserved last phenylalanine or tryptophan, likely due to a read error. Because the CDR3's place on the DNA is in doubt, the DNA is left out and the CDR3 is given as listed by TCRdb. The CDR3 spells CASSTDRQSYEQYFGN. This chain uses TRBV7-2 with TRBJ2-5; the table's D call of TRBD1 was not tested on the DNA. Including both end residues, the CDR3 is 16 amino acids long. CDR1 SGHTA and CDR2 FQGNSA come from the germline V gene.

This clonotype is medium-sized (0.01 to 0.1%) within its sample. V gene TRBV11-2 combines with J gene TRBJ2-5; unclear D gene. The CDR3 consists of 16 residues. Germline-derived CDR1 and CDR2 are SGHAT and FQNNGV. Trimming took 3 bases from V and 5 from J, leaving 19 bases between them. CDR3 in amino acids: CASSFGWGSIGETQYF. Written as DNA, the CDR3 is TGTGCCAGCAGCTTCGGCTGGGGAAGTATTGGGGAGACCCAGTACTTC.

J is TRBJ1-3 and V is TRBV5-1, with D unresolved. Germline lookup yields CDR1 SGHRS and CDR2 YFSETQ. The V end was cut by 1 base, the J end by 0 bases, with 8 bases between. The CDR3 has 15 residues. As DNA, the CDR3 is TGCGCCAGCAGCTTGTTCTCGGGCTCTGGAAACACCATATATTTT. Amino acids: CASSLFSGSGNTIYF.

This clonotype was found many times. CDR3 protein: CASSLVGGHSYEQYF. In nucleotides, the CDR3 is TGTGCCAGCAGTCTTGTAGGGGGTCATTCCTACGAGCAGTACTTC. The gene calls are TRBV28 and TRBJ2-1; perhaps TRBD1 as D (6 bases). Judging by the DNA end, TRBJ2-7 fits better; the J call may be wrong. The CDR3 contains 15 residues. From germline, CDR1 is MDHEN and CDR2 SYDVKM.

In its sample, this clonotype is medium-sized (0.01 to 0.1%). The rearrangement links TRBV6-1 to TRBJ2-5; D is uncertain. V lost 6 bases and J lost 3, with 8 bases in between. The V gene's germline CDR1 is MNHNS and CDR2 SASEGT. The CDR3 is 12 amino acids. In DNA form, the CDR3 reads TGTGCCAGCAGGGGATCTAAAGAGACCCAGTACTTC. Its protein is CASRGSKETQYF.

This clonotype was counted a few times. The chain combines TRBV7-8 with TRBJ1-1, with 10 bases that match TRBD1. This CDR3 region has 14 residues. Germline CDR1 and CDR2: SGHVS and FQNEAQ. V was pared by 5 bases and J by 4 bases, with 4 bases of the junction left unmatched. The CDR3: CASSTDRGLTEAFF. CDR3 nucleotides: TGTGCCAGCAGCACAGACAGGGGGCTCACTGAAGCTTTCTTT.

V and J are TRBV6-8 and TRBJ1-1; 10 bases match TRBD1. The V gene end was trimmed by 5 bases and the J gene end by 6 bases; junction bases not matched to a gene: 0. CDR1 is MNHGY and CDR2 is SAAAGT in the germline V gene. The length of the CDR3 is 12 residues. CDR3 in amino acids: CASSGQGAEAFF. In DNA form, the CDR3 reads TGTGCCAGCAGTGGACAGGGGGCTGAAGCTTTCTTT.

With regard to this clonotype: Given the absence of the conserved phenylalanine or tryptophan at the CDR3 end, a read error is likely. No DNA is shown, since the ends of the CDR3 on it are uncertain; the CDR3 is the one TCRdb lists. The chain employs TRBV7-6 and TRBJ2-1. Germline values: CDR1 SGHVS, CDR2 FNYEAQ. Counting both end residues, the CDR3 totals 13 amino acids. This CDR3 is CASSVGETQYFGS.

This clonotype came up many times. V and J are TRBV3-1 and TRBJ1-1, with TRBD1 matching over 8 bases. The trim removed 0 bases at V and 8 bases at J, leaving 5 bases unmatched. The CDR3 length is 14 residues. Germline CDR1 reads LGHDT; CDR2 reads YNNKEL (reference sequence). The CDR3, as DNA: TGTGCCAGCAGCCAAGACTTGGCAGGGGGCGAAGCTTTCTTT. Protein sequence: CASSQDLAGGEAFF. The complete variable domain, with remaining parts taken from reference TRBV3-1 and TRBJ1-1, reads DTAVSQTPKYLVTQMGNDKSIKCEQNLGHDTMYWYKQDSKKFLKIMFSYNNKELIINETVPNRFSPKSPDKAHLNLHINSLELGDSAVYFCASSQDLAGGEAFFGQGTRLTVV.

This clonotype was seen repeatedly, ten times or more. This may be a read error, as it is one base from a much larger clone. The CDR3 region is CASSFSGDAYNEQYF. Here the CDR3 DNA reads TGTGCCAGCAGCTTTTCGGGGGATGCCTACAATGAGCAGTACTTC. The gene calls are TRBV11-3 and TRBJ2-7, with D possibly matching TRBD2 (6 bases). V was trimmed by 3 bases and J by 7 bases, leaving 19 bases between them. Germline values: CDR1 SGHNT, CDR2 YENEEA. This CDR3 is built from 15 residues.

The chain links TRBV27 to TRBJ2-5; 7 nucleotides align to TRBD1. V shed 5 bases, J shed 5 bases, and the junction held 5 bases outside the gene matches. Looked up from germline, CDR1 is MNHEY and CDR2 is SMNVEV (reference sequence). This CDR3 is built from 13 residues. The CDR3 nucleotides are TGTGCCAGCAGTCCGACAGGGTCCGAGACCCAGTACTTC. Translation gives CASSPTGSETQYF.

This clonotype was picked up many times. The J gene is TRBJ2-2, the V gene TRBV5-1; possibly TRBD2 for D (6 bases). The V gene lost 1 base and the J gene lost 0 bases, with 10 bases spanning the gap. Looked up from germline, CDR1 is SGHRS and CDR2 is YFSETQ. This CDR3 has 16 residues. The CDR3 sequence: CASSLFLATNTGELFF. In DNA form, the CDR3 reads TGCGCCAGCAGCTTGTTCCTAGCGACGAACACCGGGGAGCTGTTTTTT.

A remark on this clonotype: At one of its ends the junction is not consistent with the germline gene, which may arise from a read error. J is TRBJ1-1 and V is TRBV7-6; 10 bases match TRBD1. Germline CDR1 is SGHVS and CDR2 is FNYEAQ. This CDR3 has 15 residues. CDR3 in amino acids: CASSARDRGTYEQYF. The CDR3 DNA reads as TGTGCCAGCAGCGCCCGGGACAGGGGAACCTACGAGCAGTACTTT. The whole variable domain, filled in from reference TRBV7-6 and TRBJ1-1, reads GAGVSQSPRYKVTKRGQDVALRCDPISGHVSLYWYRQALGQGPEFLTYFNYEAQQDKSGLPNDRFSAERPEGSISTLTIQRTEQRDSAMYRCASSARDRGTYEQYFGQGTRLTVV.

This rearrangement joins TRBV12-3 or TRBV12-4 to TRBJ2-3, with D possibly TRBD1 on 5 matching bases. The J call may be faulty, since TRBJ1-2 better matches the DNA end. The CDR3 sequence is 13 residues long. CDR3 region: CASSRQINYGYTF. The CDR3 DNA is TGTGCCAGCAGCAGACAGATTAACTATGGCTACACCTTC.

CDR3 residues: CASSLQRQPQHF. The CDR3 DNA follows: TGTGCCAGCAGCTTACAACGTCAGCCCCAGCATTTT. The V gene is TRBV7-2, the J gene TRBJ2-3; D is undetermined. The J call is uncertain, as TRBJ1-5 better fits the DNA end. CDR1 and CDR2 from the germline V gene are SGHTA and FQGNSA. This CDR3 has 12 residues.

This CDR3 is CASSLAPRGYTGELFF. The CDR3 nucleotides read TGTGCCAGCAGCTTAGCCCCCAGGGGTTACACCGGGGAGCTGTTTTTT. V and J are TRBV7-8 and TRBJ2-2, with TRBD1 as a possible D gene (6 bases). The germline CDR1 and CDR2 sequences are SGHVS and FQNEAQ. The V gene lost 0 bases and the J gene lost 3 bases, with 11 bases spanning the gap. CDR3 length equals 16 residues.

The chain has TRBV7-2 and TRBJ1-4; perhaps TRBD1 as D (5 bases). Germline V gives CDR1 SGHTA, CDR2 FQGNSA. This CDR3 region has 15 residues. Trimming removed 1 base at V and 10 bases at J, with 16 bases between. The CDR3 protein is CASSLVGTEAGKLFF. CDR3 coding DNA: TGTGCCAGCAGCTTAGTCGGGACCGAAGCCGGAAAACTGTTTTTT.

The rearrangement links TRBV7-1 to TRBJ2-1; 10 positions match TRBD1. TRBV7-1 is flagged as an ORF with uncertain function. The CDR3 covers 16 residues. The trim removed 3 bases at V and 6 bases at J, leaving 8 bases unmatched. In nucleotides, the CDR3 is TGTGCCAGCAGCTCTCAAGGGACAGGGGTTTTCAATGAGCAGTTCTTC. Protein sequence: CASSSQGTGVFNEQFF.